Below, 16 T cell receptor beta chains from the same sample are listed, as sequenced in a study of OX40 agonist ivuxolimab in advanced cancers. Only in-frame clones appear in the TCRdb table, and some are missing; sequencing was by immunoSEQ multiplex PCR. The sample lists tens of thousands of clones; 75% to 90% were seen once. Sequences were derived from CD4+ or CD8+ T cells sorted from blood, sampled in a trial of the OX40 agonist ivuxolimab. The receptors originated from an adult with an advanced solid tumor such as melanoma, head and neck, liver or kidney cancer.

V gene TRBV10-3 combines with J gene TRBJ2-7; 7 bases line up with TRBD1. This CDR3 has 15 residues. Germline values: CDR1 ENHRY, CDR2 SYGVKD. V lost 0 bases, J lost 7 bases, and 9 bases stayed unmatched. CDR3 in DNA: TGTGCCATCAGTGAGTCCGGGGACAGTACCCGTGAGCAGTACTTC. Protein sequence: CAISESGDSTREQYF.

This clone was recorded only once. The chain joins TRBV4-3 to TRBJ2-1; TRBD2 is a possible D gene (5 bases). This CDR3 spans 14 amino acids. V was trimmed by 4 bases and J by 2 bases, leaving 9 bases between them. CDR1 and CDR2 (germline): LGHNA, YSLEER. CDR3 DNA: TGCGCCAGCAGCCCGGCGGGCACCTACAATGAGCAGTTCTTC. Amino acids: CASSPAGTYNEQFF.

The rearrangement uses TRBV27 and TRBJ2-2; D gene unclear. The CDR3 is 13 residues long. Germline CDR1 MNHEY, CDR2 SMNVEV (reference sequence). V was cut by 2 bases and J by 4 bases, with 5 bases left in between. For the CDR3, the DNA is TGTGCCAGCAGTTTAGGGTCCACCGGGGAGCTGTTTTTT. Translated: CASSLGSTGELFF.

The genes are TRBV29-1 and TRBJ2-7; D is possibly TRBD1 (6 bases). Trimming took off 7 bases at V and 6 bases at J, with 19 bases between the two ends. Per the germline V gene, CDR1 is SQVTM and CDR2 is ANQGSEA. The CDR3 totals 13 residues. DNA of the CDR3: TGCAGCGCAATCGACAGGTCGGTGGGCGAGCAGTACTTC. It is translated as CSAIDRSVGEQYF.

The genes are TRBV2 and TRBJ1-1, with D maybe TRBD1 (6 bases). V lost 5 bases, J lost 0 bases, and 10 bases lay in between. The CDR3 length is 14 residues. Germline assignment: CDR1 SNHLY and CDR2 FYNNEI. CDR3 in amino acids: CASSYTGMNTEAFF. In DNA, the CDR3 is TGTGCCAGCAGTTATACAGGGATGAACACTGAAGCTTTCTTT.

V gene TRBV15 combines with J gene TRBJ1-2, with 7 bases fitting TRBD1. Germline assignment: CDR1 LNHNV and CDR2 YYDKDF (reference sequence). Unmatched junction bases numbered 6, after V lost 9 bases and J lost 5 bases. This CDR3 is 12 amino acids long. CDR3: CATATGPYGYTF. The CDR3 coding sequence is TGTGCCACAGCGACAGGGCCGTATGGCTACACCTTC.

The rearrangement joins TRBV29-1 to TRBJ2-2; D gene ambiguous. Germline V CDR1 and CDR2: SQVTM, ANQGSEA. The CDR3 consists of 13 residues. Trimming shortened V by 0 bases and J by 2 bases, and 4 bases separated the two germline ends. For the CDR3, the DNA is TGCAGCGTTGAAGACACCAACACCGGGGAGCTGTTTTTT. This codes for CSVEDTNTGELFF.

This clone has just one count. V and J are TRBV7-8 and TRBJ2-3; 9 bases match TRBD2. V trimming: 2 bases; J trimming: 3 bases; junction bases outside the gene matches: 0. The germline V gene has CDR1 SGHVS and CDR2 FQNEAQ. This CDR3 is built from 14 residues. This CDR3 is CASSLLAGTDTQYF. The CDR3 region has the DNA TGTGCCAGCAGCTTACTAGCGGGGACAGATACGCAGTATTTT.

V usage is TRBV28 and J usage is TRBJ2-2, with a possible D match to TRBD1 (5 bases). V lost 7 bases and J 6 bases, leaving 18 bases between the germline ends. CDR1 and CDR2 (germline): MDHEN, SYDVKM. The CDR3 loop spans 15 amino acids. CDR3 loop: CASTILRGYAGELFF. CDR3 sequence (DNA): TGTGCCAGCACCATCCTAAGGGGCTATGCCGGGGAGCTGTTTTTT.

The V gene is TRBV6-5, the J gene TRBJ2-7; tentatively, D is TRBD1 (6 bases). The CDR3 covers 11 residues. Germline V gene lookup returns CDR1 MNHEY and CDR2 SVGAGI. V was cut by 8 bases and J by 2 bases, with 7 bases left in between. The CDR3 DNA reads as TGTGCCAGCTGGGACACCTACGAGCAGTACTTC. This codes for CASWDTYEQYF.

The rearrangement joins TRBV5-6 to TRBJ2-1; D might be TRBD2 (5 bases). CDR1 and CDR2 (germline): SGHDT, YYEEEE. The CDR3 has 13 amino acids. Trimming cost V 4 bases and J 9 bases, with 14 bases left between them. CDR3 sequence reads: CASSRMGVAEQFF. CDR3 nucleotide sequence: TGTGCCAGCAGCCGGATGGGAGTTGCTGAGCAGTTCTTC.

This chain links TRBV4-1 with TRBJ1-2; TRBD1 matches at 7 bases. Trimming at V came to 0 bases and at J to 0 bases, leaving 4 bases not matched to a gene. CDR1 and CDR2 from the germline V gene are MGHRA and YSYEKL. The CDR3 length is 16 residues. The CDR3 coding sequence is TGCGCCAGCAGCCAAGACGGGACAGAGACTAACTATGGCTACACCTTC. This sequence encodes CASSQDGTETNYGYTF.

The V and J genes are TRBV19 and TRBJ1-1, with D maybe TRBD1 (5 bases). V was trimmed by 5 bases and J by 6 bases, leaving 19 bases between them. The CDR3 contains 15 residues. Germline loops: CDR1 LNHDA, CDR2 SQIVND (reference sequence). The CDR3 loop reads CASSDTVGGYPEAFF. The CDR3 bases are TGTGCCAGTAGTGACACCGTCGGGGGGTACCCTGAAGCTTTCTTT.

V gene TRBV13 combines with J gene TRBJ1-1; D unresolved. With 10 bases removed from V and 4 bases from J, the gap between germline ends came to 16 bases. The CDR3 has 13 residues. The germline CDR1 and CDR2 sequences are PRHDT and FYEKMQ (reference sequence). The CDR3 reads CATTAEGSTEAFF. CDR3 nucleotides: TGTGCCACCACCGCCGAGGGAAGCACTGAAGCTTTCTTT.

The chain combines TRBV7-9 with TRBJ2-1, with 9 positions matching TRBD1. J gave up 7 bases and V 4 bases, and 8 bases lay outside the gene matches. The CDR3 sequence is 15 residues long. Germline V gives CDR1 SEHNR, CDR2 FQNEAQ (reference sequence). CDR3 DNA: TGTGCCAGCAGCTATCGAGACAGGGGGGCAAATGAGCAGTTCTTC. Translation: CASSYRDRGANEQFF.

This chain links TRBV28 with TRBJ2-1; D ambiguous. V shed 8 bases and J shed 7 bases, with 12 bases lying between them. Germline V gene lookup returns CDR1 MDHEN and CDR2 SYDVKM. This CDR3 contains 12 residues. In nucleotides, the CDR3 is TGTGCCAGCTCGGGCTCGCGGAATGAGCAGTTCTTC. Translation gives CASSGSRNEQFF.